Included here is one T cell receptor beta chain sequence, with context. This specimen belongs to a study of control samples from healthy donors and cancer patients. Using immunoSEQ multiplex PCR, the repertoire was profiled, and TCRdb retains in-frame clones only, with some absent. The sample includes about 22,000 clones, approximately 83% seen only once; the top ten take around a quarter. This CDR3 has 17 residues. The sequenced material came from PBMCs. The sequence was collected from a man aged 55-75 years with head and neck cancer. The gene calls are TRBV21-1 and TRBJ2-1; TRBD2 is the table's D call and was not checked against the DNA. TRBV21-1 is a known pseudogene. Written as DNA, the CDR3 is TGTGCCAGCAGCTTCATGATAGCTACACCATTCCGACATGAGCAGTTCTTC. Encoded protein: CASSFMIATPFRHEQFF.